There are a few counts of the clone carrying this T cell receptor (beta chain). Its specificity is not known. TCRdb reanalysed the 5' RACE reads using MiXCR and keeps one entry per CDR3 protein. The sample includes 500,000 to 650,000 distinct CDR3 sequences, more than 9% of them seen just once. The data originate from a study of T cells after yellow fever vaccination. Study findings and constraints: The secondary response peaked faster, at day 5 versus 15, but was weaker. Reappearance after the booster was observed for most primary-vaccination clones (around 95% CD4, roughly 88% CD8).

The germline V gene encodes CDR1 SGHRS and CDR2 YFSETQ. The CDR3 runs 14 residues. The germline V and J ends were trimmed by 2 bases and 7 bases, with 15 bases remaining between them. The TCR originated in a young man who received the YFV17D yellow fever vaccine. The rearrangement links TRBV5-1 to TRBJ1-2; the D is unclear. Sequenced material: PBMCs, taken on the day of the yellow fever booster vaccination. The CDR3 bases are TGCGCCAGCAGCTTACAGCCAAGAGAGGGTGGCTACACCTTC. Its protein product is CASSLQPREGGYTF.